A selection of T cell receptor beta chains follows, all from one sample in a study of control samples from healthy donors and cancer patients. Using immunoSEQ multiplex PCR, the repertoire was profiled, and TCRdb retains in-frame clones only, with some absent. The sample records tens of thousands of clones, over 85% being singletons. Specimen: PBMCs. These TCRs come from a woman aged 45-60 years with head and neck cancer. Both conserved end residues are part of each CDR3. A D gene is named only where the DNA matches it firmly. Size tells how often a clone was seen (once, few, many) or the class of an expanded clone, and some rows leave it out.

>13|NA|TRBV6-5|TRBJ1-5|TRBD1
CASSQGGDQPQHF
TGTGCCAGCAGTCAGGGGGGGGATCAGCCCCAGCATTTT
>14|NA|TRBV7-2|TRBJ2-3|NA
CASSLAAGGDTQYF
TGTGCCAGCAGCTTAGCGGCTGGGGGAGATACGCAGTATTTT
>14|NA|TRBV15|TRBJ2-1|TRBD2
CATSTASGAGEQFF
TGTGCCACCAGCACCGCTAGCGGGGCGGGGGAGCAGTTCTTC
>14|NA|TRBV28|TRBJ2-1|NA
CASRSVTGVYEQFF
TGTGCCAGCCGCAGCGTTACGGGAGTCTATGAGCAGTTCTTC
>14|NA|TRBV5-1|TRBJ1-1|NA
CASSLTAGNTEAFF
TGCGCCAGCAGCTTGACAGCGGGGAACACTGAAGCTTTCTTT
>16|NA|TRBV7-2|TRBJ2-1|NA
CASSVVGQAFYNEQFF
TGTGCCAGCAGCGTAGTGGGGCAGGCGTTCTACAATGAGCAGTTCTTC
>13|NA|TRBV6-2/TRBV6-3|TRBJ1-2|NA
CASSYRGTHGYTF
TGTGCCAGCAGTTACCGTGGGACCCATGGCTACACCTTC
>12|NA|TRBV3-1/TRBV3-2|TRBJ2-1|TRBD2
CASDLSGSGQFF
TGTGCCAGCGACCTTAGCGGGAGTGGGCAGTTCTTC
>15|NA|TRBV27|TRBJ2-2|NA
CASATTEGLTGELFF
TGTGCCAGCGCCACTACAGAGGGGTTAACCGGGGAGCTGTTTTTT
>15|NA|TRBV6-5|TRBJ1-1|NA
CASSYNPPMNTEAFF
TGTGCCAGCAGTTACAACCCCCCGATGAACACTGAAGCTTTCTTT
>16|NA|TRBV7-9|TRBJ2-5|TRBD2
CASSLGRSGSRETQYF
TGTGCCAGCAGCTTAGGCCGTAGCGGGAGCCGGGAGACCCAGTACTTC
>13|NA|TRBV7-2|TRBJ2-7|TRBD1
CASSRGQGDEQYF
TGTGCCAGCAGCCGGGGACAGGGGGACGAGCAGTACTTC
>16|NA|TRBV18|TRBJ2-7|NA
CASSPFAGRSSYEQYF
TGTGCCAGCTCACCATTTGCAGGGCGTAGCTCCTACGAGCAGTACTTC
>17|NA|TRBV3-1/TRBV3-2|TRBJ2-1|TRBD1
CASSQDSYRGLSNEQFF
TGTGCCAGCAGCCAAGATAGTTACAGGGGGCTGAGTAATGAGCAGTTCTTC
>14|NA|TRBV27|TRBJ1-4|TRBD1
CASSSTGRVEKLFF
TGTGCCAGCAGTTCGACAGGGAGGGTTGAAAAACTGTTTTTT
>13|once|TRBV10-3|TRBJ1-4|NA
CAIHSGPNEKLFF
TGTGCCATACACTCGGGTCCTAATGAAAAACTGTTTTTT
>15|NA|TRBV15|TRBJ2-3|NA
CATSYRLTRSDTQYF
TGTGCCACCAGCTACCGCCTGACTCGTTCAGATACGCAGTATTTT
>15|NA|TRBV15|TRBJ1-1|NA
CATSSFRDGGTEAFF
TGTGCCACCAGCAGCTTCAGGGACGGGGGCACTGAAGCTTTCTTT
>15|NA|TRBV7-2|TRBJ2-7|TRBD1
CASSLQGTGIYEQYF
TGTGCCAGCAGCCTACAGGGGACAGGGATCTACGAGCAGTACTTC
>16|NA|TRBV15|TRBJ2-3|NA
CATSLDTLPSTDTQYF
TGTGCCACCAGCCTCGACACATTACCTAGCACAGATACGCAGTATTTT
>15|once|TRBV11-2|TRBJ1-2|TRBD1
CASSPLNRGRDGYTF
TGTGCCAGCAGCCCGCTGAACAGGGGGCGTGATGGCTACACCTTC